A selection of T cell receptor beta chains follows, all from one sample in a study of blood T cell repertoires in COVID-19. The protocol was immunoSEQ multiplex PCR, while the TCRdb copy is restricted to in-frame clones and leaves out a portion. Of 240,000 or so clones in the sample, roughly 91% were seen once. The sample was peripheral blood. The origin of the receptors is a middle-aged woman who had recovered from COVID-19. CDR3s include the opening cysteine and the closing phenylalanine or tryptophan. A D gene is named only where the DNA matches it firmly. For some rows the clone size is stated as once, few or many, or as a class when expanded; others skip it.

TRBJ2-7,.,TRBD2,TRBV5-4,CASSRGGSSYEQYF,TGTGCCAGCAGCCGGGGCGGGAGCTCCTACGAGCAGTACTTC
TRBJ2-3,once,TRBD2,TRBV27,CASSLSIRLAGGTDTQYF,TGTGCCAGCAGTTTATCGATCCGGCTAGCGGGAGGTACAGATACGCAGTATTTT
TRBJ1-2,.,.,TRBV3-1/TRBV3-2,CASSPRPAGPRHPPGGYTF,TGTGCCAGCAGCCCCCGGCCCGCGGGGCCACGCCACCCTCCGGGTGGCTACACCTTC
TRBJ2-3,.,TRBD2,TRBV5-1,CASSLGLADGTDTQYF,TGCGCCAGCAGCTTGGGCCTAGCGGACGGCACAGATACGCAGTATTTT
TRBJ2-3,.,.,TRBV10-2,CASSELGGDTQYF,TGCGCCAGCAGTGAGTTGGGGGGAGATACGCAGTATTTT
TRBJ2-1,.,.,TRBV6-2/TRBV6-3,CASRRDSRGGQFF,TGTGCCAGCCGCCGGGACTCCCGAGGTGGGCAGTTCTTC
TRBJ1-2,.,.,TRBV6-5,CASRADGLYGYTF,TGTGCCAGCAGGGCGGACGGACTCTATGGCTACACCTTC
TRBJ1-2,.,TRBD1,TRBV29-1,CSVGDGPGGVYGYTF,TGCAGCGTTGGCGATGGGCCAGGGGGCGTCTATGGCTACACCTTC
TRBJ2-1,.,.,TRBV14,CASSPLGGSWSNEQFF,TGTGCCAGCAGCCCCCTTGGGGGCAGCTGGAGCAATGAGCAGTTCTTC
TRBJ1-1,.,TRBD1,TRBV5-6,CASSGLDRVNTEAFF,TGTGCCAGCAGCGGGTTGGACAGGGTGAACACTGAAGCTTTCTTT
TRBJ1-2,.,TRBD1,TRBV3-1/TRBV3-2,CATNTGTGAYGYTF,TGTGCCACCAATACCGGGACAGGGGCCTATGGCTACACCTTC
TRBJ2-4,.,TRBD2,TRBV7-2,CASSFRREVVKNIQYF,TGTGCCAGCAGCTTCCGGCGGGAGGTGGTCAAAAACATTCAGTACTTC
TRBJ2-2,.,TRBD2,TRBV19,CASMIAGETGELFF,TGTGCCAGTATGATAGCGGGAGAAACCGGGGAGCTGTTTTTT
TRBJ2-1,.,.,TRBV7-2,CASSKPGTQQFF,TGTGCCAGCAGCAAGCCCGGGACTCAGCAGTTCTTC
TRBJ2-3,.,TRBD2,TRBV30,CAWSFAGGDTQYF,TGTGCCTGGAGTTTCGCGGGAGGGGATACGCAGTATTTT
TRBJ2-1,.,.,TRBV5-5,CASSLAGTGNEQFF,TGTGCCAGCAGCTTGGCGGGCACAGGCAATGAGCAGTTCTTC
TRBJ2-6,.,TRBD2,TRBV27,CASHPAGELPVLTF,TGTGCCAGCCACCCGGCGGGGGAGCTCCCCGTCCTGACTTTC
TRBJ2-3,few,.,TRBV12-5,CASGLGYRDTQYF,TGTGCTAGTGGTTTGGGGTACAGGGATACGCAGTATTTT
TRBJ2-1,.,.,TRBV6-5,CASSRLGRNEQFF,TGTGCCAGCAGCCGACTAGGTCGGAATGAGCAGTTCTTC
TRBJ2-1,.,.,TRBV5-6,CASSNRLGLSYNEQFF,TGTGCCAGCAGCAACAGGCTGGGTCTCTCCTACAATGAGCAGTTCTTC
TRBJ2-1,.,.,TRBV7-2,CASSFLGGALGANEQFF,TGTGCCAGCAGCTTTCTCGGCGGGGCCCTCGGGGCCAATGAGCAGTTCTTC
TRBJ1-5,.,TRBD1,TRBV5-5,CASSPGQGGQPQHF,TGTGCCAGCAGCCCGGGACAGGGTGGTCAGCCCCAGCATTTT
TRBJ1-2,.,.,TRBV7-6,CASSPTGNYGYTF,TGTGCCAGCAGTCCGACAGGAAACTATGGCTACACCTTC
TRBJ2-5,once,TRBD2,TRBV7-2,CASSSGLAGGAGGETQYF,TGTGCCAGCAGCTCAGGACTAGCGGGAGGTGCCGGGGGGGAGACCCAGTACTTC
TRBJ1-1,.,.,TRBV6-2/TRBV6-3,CASSYSRLSTEAFF,TGTGCCAGCAGTTACTCGAGGCTGAGCACTGAAGCTTTCTTT
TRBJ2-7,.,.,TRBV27,CASTRARGSDEQYF,TGTGCCAGCACCAGGGCCAGGGGCAGCGACGAGCAGTACTTC
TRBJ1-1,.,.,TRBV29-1,CSAIGVNLGGTEAFF,TGCAGCGCTATTGGTGTAAATTTGGGGGGCACTGAAGCTTTCTTT
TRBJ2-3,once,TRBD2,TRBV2,CASRALAGRTDTQYF,TGTGCCAGCAGGGCCCTAGCGGGACGCACAGATACGCAGTATTTT
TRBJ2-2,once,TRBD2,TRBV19,CASNPVGAGANTGELFF,TGTGCCAGTAACCCAGTGGGTGCGGGAGCGAACACCGGGGAGCTGTTTTTT
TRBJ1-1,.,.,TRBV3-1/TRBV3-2,CASSHIQGNTEAFF,TGTGCCAGCAGCCATATCCAGGGGAACACTGAAGCTTTCTTT
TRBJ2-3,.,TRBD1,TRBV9,CASSVGTGRPDTQYF,TGTGCCAGCAGCGTAGGGACAGGGCGGCCAGATACGCAGTATTTT
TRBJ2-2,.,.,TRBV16,CASSPSRSVTGELFF,TGTGCCAGCAGCCCCTCGCGTTCGGTCACCGGGGAGCTGTTTTTT
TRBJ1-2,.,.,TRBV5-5,CASSPGGGVYTF,TGTGCCAGCAGCCCGGGGGGTGGGGTCTACACCTTC
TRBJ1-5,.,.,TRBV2,CASKVRGDQPQHF,TGTGCCAGCAAGGTACGGGGAGATCAGCCCCAGCATTTT
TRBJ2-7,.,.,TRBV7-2,CASRRAAGSYEQYF,TGTGCCAGCAGGCGGGCCGCTGGGTCCTACGAGCAGTACTTC
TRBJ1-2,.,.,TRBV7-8,CASSPRGDSPYGYTF,TGTGCCAGCAGCCCCCGTGGAGACTCTCCCTATGGCTACACCTTC
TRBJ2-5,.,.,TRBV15,CATSSLQKETQYF,TGTGCCACCAGCAGTCTGCAGAAAGAGACCCAGTACTTC
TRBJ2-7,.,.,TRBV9,CASSVSAFAEQYF,TGTGCCAGCAGCGTAAGTGCGTTTGCCGAGCAGTACTTC
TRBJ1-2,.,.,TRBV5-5,CASSLAGDFAYGYTF,TGTGCCAGCAGCTTGGCCGGGGACTTTGCCTATGGCTACACCTTC
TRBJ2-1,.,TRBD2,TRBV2,CASSEGLAANEQFF,TGTGCCAGCAGTGAAGGGCTAGCGGCCAATGAGCAGTTCTTC
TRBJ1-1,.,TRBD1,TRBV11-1,CASTRDRVTTGTEAFF,TGTGCCAGCACCAGGGACAGGGTAACCACCGGCACTGAAGCTTTCTTT
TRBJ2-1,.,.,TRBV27,CASSLVSAYSNEQFF,TGTGCCAGCAGTTTAGTTTCTGCCTATAGCAATGAGCAGTTCTTC
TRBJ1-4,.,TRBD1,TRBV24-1,CATSDPGDRAGREKLFF,TGTGCCACCAGTGACCCGGGGGACAGGGCGGGGCGTGAAAAACTGTTTTTT
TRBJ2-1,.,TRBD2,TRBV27,CASSMGGGRNEQFF,TGTGCCAGCAGCATGGGGGGAGGGCGGAATGAGCAGTTCTTC
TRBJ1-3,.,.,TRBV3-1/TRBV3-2,CASSEVRTRRQRDIYF,TGTGCCAGCAGCGAAGTCCGAACCCGAAGACAGCGAGACATATATTTT
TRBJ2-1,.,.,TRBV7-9,CGVGHEQFF,TGTGGGGTGGGGCATGAGCAGTTCTTC